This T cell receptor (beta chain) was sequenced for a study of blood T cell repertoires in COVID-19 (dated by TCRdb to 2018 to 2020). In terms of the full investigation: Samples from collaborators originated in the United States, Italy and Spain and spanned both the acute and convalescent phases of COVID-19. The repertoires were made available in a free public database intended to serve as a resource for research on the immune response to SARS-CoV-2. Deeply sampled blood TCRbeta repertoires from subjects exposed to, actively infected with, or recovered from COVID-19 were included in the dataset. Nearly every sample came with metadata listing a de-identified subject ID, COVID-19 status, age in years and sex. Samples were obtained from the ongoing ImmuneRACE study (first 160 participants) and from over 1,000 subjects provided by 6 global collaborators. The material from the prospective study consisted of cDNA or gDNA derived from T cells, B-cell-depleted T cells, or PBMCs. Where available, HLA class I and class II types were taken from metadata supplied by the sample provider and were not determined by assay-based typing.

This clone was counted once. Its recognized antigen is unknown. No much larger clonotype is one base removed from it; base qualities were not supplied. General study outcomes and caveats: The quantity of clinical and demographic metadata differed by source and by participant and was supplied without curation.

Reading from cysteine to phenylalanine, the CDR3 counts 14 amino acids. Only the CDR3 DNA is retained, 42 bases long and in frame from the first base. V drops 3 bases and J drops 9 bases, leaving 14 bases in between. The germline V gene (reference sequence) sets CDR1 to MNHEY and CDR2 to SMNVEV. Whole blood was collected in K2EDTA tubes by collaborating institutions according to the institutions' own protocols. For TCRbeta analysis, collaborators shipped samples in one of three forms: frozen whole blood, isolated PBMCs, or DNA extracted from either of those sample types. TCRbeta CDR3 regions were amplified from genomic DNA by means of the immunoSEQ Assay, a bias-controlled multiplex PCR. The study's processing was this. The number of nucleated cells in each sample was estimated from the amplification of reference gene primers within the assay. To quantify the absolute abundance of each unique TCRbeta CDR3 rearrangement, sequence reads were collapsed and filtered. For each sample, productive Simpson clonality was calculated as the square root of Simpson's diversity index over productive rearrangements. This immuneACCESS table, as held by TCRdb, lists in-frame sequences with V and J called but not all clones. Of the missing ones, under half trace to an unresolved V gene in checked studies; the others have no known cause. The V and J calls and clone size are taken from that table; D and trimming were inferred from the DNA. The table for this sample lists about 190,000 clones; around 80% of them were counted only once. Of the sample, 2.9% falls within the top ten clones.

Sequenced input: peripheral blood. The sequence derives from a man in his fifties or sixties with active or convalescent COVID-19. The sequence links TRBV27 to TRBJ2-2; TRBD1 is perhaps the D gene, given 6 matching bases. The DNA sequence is TGTGCCAGCAGTTTGGGGACACTAAATCGGGAGCTGTTTTTT. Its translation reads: CASSLGTLNRELFF.